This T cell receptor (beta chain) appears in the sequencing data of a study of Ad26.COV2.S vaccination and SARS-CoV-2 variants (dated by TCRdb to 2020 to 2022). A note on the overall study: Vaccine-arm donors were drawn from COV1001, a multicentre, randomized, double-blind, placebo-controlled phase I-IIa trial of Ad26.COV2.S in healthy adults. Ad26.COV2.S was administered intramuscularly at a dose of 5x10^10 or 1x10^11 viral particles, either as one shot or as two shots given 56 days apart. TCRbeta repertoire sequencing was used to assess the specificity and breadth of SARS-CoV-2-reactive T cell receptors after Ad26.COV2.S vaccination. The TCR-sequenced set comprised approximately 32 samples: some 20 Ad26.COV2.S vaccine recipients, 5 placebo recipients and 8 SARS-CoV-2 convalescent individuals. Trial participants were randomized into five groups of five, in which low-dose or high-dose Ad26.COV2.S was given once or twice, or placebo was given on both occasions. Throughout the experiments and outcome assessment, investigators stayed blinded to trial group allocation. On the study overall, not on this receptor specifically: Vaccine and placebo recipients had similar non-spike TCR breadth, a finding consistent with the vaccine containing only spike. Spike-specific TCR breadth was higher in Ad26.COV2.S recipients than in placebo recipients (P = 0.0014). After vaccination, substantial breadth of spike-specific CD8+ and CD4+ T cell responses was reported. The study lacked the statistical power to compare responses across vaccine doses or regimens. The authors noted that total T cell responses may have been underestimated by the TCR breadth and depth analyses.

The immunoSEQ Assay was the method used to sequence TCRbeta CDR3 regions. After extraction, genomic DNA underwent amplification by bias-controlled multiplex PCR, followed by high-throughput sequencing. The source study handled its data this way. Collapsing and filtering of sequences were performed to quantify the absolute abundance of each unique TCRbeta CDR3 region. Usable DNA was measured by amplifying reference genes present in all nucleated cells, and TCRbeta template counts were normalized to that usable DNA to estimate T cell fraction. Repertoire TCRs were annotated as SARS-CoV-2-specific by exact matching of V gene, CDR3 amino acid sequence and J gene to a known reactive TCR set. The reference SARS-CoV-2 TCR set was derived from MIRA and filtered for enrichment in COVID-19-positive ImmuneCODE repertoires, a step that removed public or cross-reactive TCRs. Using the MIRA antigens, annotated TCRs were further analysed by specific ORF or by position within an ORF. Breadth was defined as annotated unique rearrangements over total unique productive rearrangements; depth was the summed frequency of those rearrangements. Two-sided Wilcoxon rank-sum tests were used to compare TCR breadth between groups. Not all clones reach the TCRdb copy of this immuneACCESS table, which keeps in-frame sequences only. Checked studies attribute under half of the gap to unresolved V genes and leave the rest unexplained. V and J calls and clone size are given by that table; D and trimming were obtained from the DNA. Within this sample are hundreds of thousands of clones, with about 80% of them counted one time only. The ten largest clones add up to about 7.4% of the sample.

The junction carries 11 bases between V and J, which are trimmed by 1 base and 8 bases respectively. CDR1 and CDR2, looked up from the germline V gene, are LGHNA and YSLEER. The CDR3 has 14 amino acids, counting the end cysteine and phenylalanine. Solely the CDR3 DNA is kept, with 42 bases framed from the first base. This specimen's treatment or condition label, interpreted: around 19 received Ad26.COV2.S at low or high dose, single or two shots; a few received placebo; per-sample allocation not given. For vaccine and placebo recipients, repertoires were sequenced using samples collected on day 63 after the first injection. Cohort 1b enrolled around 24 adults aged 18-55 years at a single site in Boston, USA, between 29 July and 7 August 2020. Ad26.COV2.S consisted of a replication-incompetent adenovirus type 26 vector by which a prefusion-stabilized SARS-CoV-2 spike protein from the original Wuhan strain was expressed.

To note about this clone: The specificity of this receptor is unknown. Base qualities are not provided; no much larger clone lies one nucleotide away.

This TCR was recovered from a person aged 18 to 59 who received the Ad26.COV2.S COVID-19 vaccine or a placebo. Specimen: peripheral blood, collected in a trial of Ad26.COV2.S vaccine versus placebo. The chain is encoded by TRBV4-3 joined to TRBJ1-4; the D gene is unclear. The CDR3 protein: CASSQGNEAEKLFF. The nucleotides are TGCGCCAGCAGCCAAGGGAACGAGGCCGAAAAACTGTTTTTT.